This T cell receptor beta chain emerged from a study of T cell responses to AZD1222 COVID-19 vaccine. With respect to this clone: The antigen is undetermined.

Points from the study as a whole: The study found Spike-specific TCR breadth and depth rose after two AZD1222 doses. There were vaccine-associated CD4 TCRs across spike, dominant at 160-218 and 743-854. Close to half of all spike-specific TCRs reportedly target regions of the variants that are unmutated. Baseline testing showed seropositivity in only a handful of AZD1222 recipients.

Libraries were prepared by immunoSEQ multiplex PCR; TCRdb keeps only in-frame clonotypes and omits some of them. The sample shows roughly 260,000 clones, 80% to 95% of them seen only once. Sequenced material: peripheral blood, taken on day 0 of AZD1222 vaccination. The receptor was derived from an adult in good health.

The CDR3 sequence is CASSVPGNTIYF. The DNA of the CDR3 is TGTGCCAGCAGCGTCCCTGGAAACACCATATATTTT. The gene calls are TRBV9 and TRBJ1-3; unclear D gene. The CDR3 sequence is 12 residues long. From germline, CDR1 is SGDLS and CDR2 YYNGEE. The V gene lost 2 bases and the J gene lost 2 bases, with 2 bases spanning the gap. Filled out from reference TRBV9 and TRBJ1-3, the complete variable domain reads DSGVTQTPKHLITATGQRVTLRCSPRSGDLSVYWYQQSLDQGLQFLIQYYNGEERAKGNILERFSAQQFPDLHSELNLSSLELGDSALYFCASSVPGNTIYFGEGSWLTVV.